This passage covers 21 T cell receptor beta chains from one sample sequenced in a study of T cell changes during pregnancy in multiple sclerosis. TCRdb's table, derived via immunoSEQ multiplex PCR, lists solely in-frame clones and lacks some. Of about 70,000 clones listed, around 90% were seen once; the top ten hold approximately 1.5%. Sequences were derived from peripheral blood, sampled in the third trimester of pregnancy. These receptors came from a female donor in good health, enrolled as a control in a pregnancy study.

The rearrangement joins TRBV18 to TRBJ1-2, with TRBD1 as a possible D gene (5 bases). Trimming cost V 3 bases and J 7 bases, with 12 bases left between them. CDR3 length equals 13 residues. Germline CDR1 KGHSH, CDR2 LQKENI. The CDR3 nucleotides are TGTGCCAGCTCACCCCGCGGGGGAGGTGGCTACACCTTC. It specifies CASSPRGGGGYTF.

The V call is TRBV2, the J call TRBJ2-2; D is perhaps TRBD1 (6 bases). V dropped 8 bases and J dropped 5 bases, with 12 bases sitting between them. The CDR3 has 13 amino acids. Per germline, CDR1 SNHLY and CDR2 FYNNEI. The DNA of the CDR3 is TGTGCCAGCCACAGGGCGAGGACCGGGGAGCTGTTTTTT. It encodes CASHRARTGELFF.

V is TRBV2 and J is TRBJ1-3; weak D call: TRBD1 (5 bases). V lost 6 bases and J lost 0, with 12 bases in between. The CDR3 extends over 15 amino acids. Germline V gene lookup returns CDR1 SNHLY and CDR2 FYNNEI. CDR3 protein: CASSRALYSGNTIYF. CDR3 DNA: TGTGCCAGCAGCAGGGCCCTCTACTCTGGAAACACCATATATTTT.

The chain couples TRBV18 to TRBJ2-7; 11 positions agree with TRBD2. Germline V CDR1 and CDR2: KGHSH, LQKENI. J was trimmed by 3 bases and V by 4 bases; bases with no gene match: 2. The CDR3 runs 14 residues. DNA for the CDR3: TGTGCCAGCTCACTTCTAGCGGGGGGCTACGAGCAGTACTTC. This translates into CASSLLAGGYEQYF.

This chain joins TRBV19 and TRBJ1-1; D is uncertain. The CDR3 extends over 12 amino acids. Germline V lookup: CDR1 LNHDA, CDR2 SQIVND (reference sequence). The V and J ends lost 7 bases and 6 bases respectively, with 12 bases between them. CDR3 amino acids: CASIEVGSEAFF. The DNA for the CDR3 is TGTGCCAGTATCGAGGTCGGGTCTGAAGCTTTCTTT.

By sample fraction, this clone is medium-sized. The J gene is TRBJ1-1, the V gene TRBV11-3, with 11 bases fitting TRBD1. This CDR3 region has 14 residues. Germline V gene sequence: CDR1 SGHNT, CDR2 YENEEA. The trim removed 5 bases at V and 6 bases at J, leaving 5 bases unmatched. Here the CDR3 reads CASSAGTGGAEAFF. The CDR3, as DNA: TGTGCCAGCAGCGCCGGGACAGGGGGGGCTGAAGCTTTCTTT.

This clone occurred once. The chain joins TRBV5-6 to TRBJ1-2; D unclear. The CDR3 sequence is 14 residues long. The germline gives CDR1 SGHDT, CDR2 YYEEEE. Trimming cost V 1 base and J 8 bases, with 15 bases left between them. The CDR3 sequence is CASSLTGEGVGYTF. For the CDR3, the DNA is TGTGCCAGCAGCTTGACCGGGGAAGGTGTGGGCTACACCTTC.

The chain has TRBV6-5 and TRBJ1-4; maybe TRBD1 (5 bases). Trimming stripped 4 bases from V and 8 bases from J, with 11 bases between. Germline lookup yields CDR1 MNHEY and CDR2 SVGAGI. The length of the CDR3 is 13 residues. The CDR3 is CASSWRRGEKLFF. As DNA, the CDR3 is TGTGCCAGCAGTTGGCGCCGGGGGGAAAAACTGTTTTTT.

V and J are TRBV25-1 and TRBJ1-1; 12 bases map to TRBD1. V was pared by 3 bases and J by 5 bases, with 10 bases of the junction left unmatched. CDR1 is MGHDK and CDR2 is SYGVNS in the germline V gene. This CDR3 contains 17 residues. The CDR3 region is CASSDRDRGRSDTEAFF. CDR3 in DNA: TGTGCCAGCAGTGATAGGGACAGGGGGCGGAGTGATACTGAAGCTTTCTTT. The full variable domain, in which reference TRBV25-1 and TRBJ1-1 provide the parts outside the CDR3, is EADIYQTPRYLVIGTGKKITLECSQTMGHDKMYWYQQDPGMELHLIHYSYGVNSTEKGDLSSESTVSRIRTEHFPLTLESARPSHTSQYLCASSDRDRGRSDTEAFFGQGTRLTVV.

The rearrangement links TRBV11-2 to TRBJ2-5, with TRBD1 identical over 7 bases. This CDR3 has 16 residues. V gave up 5 bases and J gave up 3 bases; unmatched junction bases: 12. The V gene's germline CDR1 is SGHAT and CDR2 FQNNGV. This CDR3 reads CASSPSTGIGEETQYF. CDR3 nucleotides: TGTGCCAGCAGCCCCTCGACAGGGATAGGGGAAGAGACCCAGTACTTC.

The rearrangement joins TRBV5-6 to TRBJ2-6, with 9 bases fitting TRBD1. The length of the CDR3 is 19 residues. Germline lookup yields CDR1 SGHDT and CDR2 YYEEEE. Trimming at V came to 3 bases and at J to 0 bases, leaving 10 bases not matched to a gene. The CDR3 sequence is CASSSGGTGTISGANVLTF. The CDR3 DNA is TGTGCCAGCAGCTCCGGGGGGACAGGGACTATCTCTGGGGCCAACGTCCTGACTTTC.

The table lists this clone with a count of one. The rearrangement uses TRBV18 and TRBJ2-7, with D maybe TRBD2 (6 bases). With 2 bases removed from V and 3 bases from J, the gap between germline ends came to 17 bases. Germline values: CDR1 KGHSH, CDR2 LQKENI. The CDR3 has 16 residues. This chain's CDR3 is CASSPAGVGGYYEQYF. In DNA, the CDR3 is TGTGCCAGCTCACCAGCCGGGGTTGGAGGGTACTACGAGCAGTACTTC.

The chain has TRBV4-3 and TRBJ1-1, with a possible D match to TRBD1 (6 bases). The V gene's germline CDR1 is LGHNA and CDR2 YSLEER. The CDR3 has 15 residues. V lost 7 bases and J lost 3, with 18 bases in between. In DNA form, the CDR3 reads TGCGCCAGCACGACAACAGGGTCTGGTGACACTGAAGCTTTCTTT. It translates to CASTTTGSGDTEAFF.

DNA of the CDR3: TGTGCCTGGAGTGCTTTCCAAGAGACCCAGTACTTC. Protein: CAWSAFQETQYF. This chain joins TRBV30 and TRBJ2-5, with unresolved D. The CDR3 is 12 residues long. From germline, CDR1 is GTSNPN and CDR2 SVGIG (reference sequence). V lost 1 base to trimming and J lost 1 base, with 4 bases between them.

The chain combines TRBV9 with TRBJ2-3; TRBD1 matches at 9 bases. With V trimmed by 3 bases and J by 5 bases, 1 base remained unmatched. The CDR3 has 13 residues. Germline CDR1 reads SGDLS; CDR2 reads YYNGEE. The CDR3 coding sequence is TGTGCCAGCAGCGCGGGACAGGGAGATACGCAGTATTTT. It is translated as CASSAGQGDTQYF.

The V and J genes are TRBV4-2 and TRBJ2-2, with 7 bases that match TRBD1. The CDR3 loop spans 15 amino acids. Losses at the gene ends were 4 bases for V and 1 base for J; bases not matched to a gene: 3. Germline loops: CDR1 LGHNA, CDR2 YNFKEQ. CDR3 amino acids: CASSPRDRNTGELFF. The CDR3 nucleotides are TGTGCCAGCAGCCCCCGGGACAGGAACACCGGGGAGCTGTTTTTT.

This clone was recorded once. The chain carries TRBV9 and TRBJ1-3; D unresolved. The V end lost 4 bases, the J end lost 7 bases, and 18 bases lay between the germline ends. The CDR3 totals 15 residues. CDR1 is SGDLS, CDR2 YYNGEE, per germline. The CDR3 loop is CASSNRHSRTNTIYF. The CDR3 DNA reads TGTGCCAGCAGCAATAGGCACAGTCGGACTAACACCATATATTTT.

The genes are TRBV11-2 and TRBJ1-2, with D tentatively TRBD1 (6 bases). Germline V CDR1 and CDR2: SGHAT, FQNNGV. The V end was cut by 5 bases, the J end by 5 bases, with 12 bases between. CDR3 length equals 13 residues. This CDR3 reads CASSHGQSYGYTF. The CDR3 DNA is TGTGCCAGCAGCCATGGACAGTCTTATGGCTACACCTTC.

This chain joins TRBV5-4 and TRBJ1-1; TRBD1 aligns across 11 bases. The CDR3 is made up of 16 amino acids. The ends lost 5 bases at V and 3 bases at J; junction bases unmatched: 9. Germline V gives CDR1 SGHNT, CDR2 YYREEE (reference sequence). CDR3 in amino acids: CASSQDRGLYYTEAFF. CDR3 DNA: TGTGCCAGCAGTCAGGACAGGGGGCTGTATTACACTGAAGCTTTCTTT.

In DNA form, the CDR3 reads TGCGCCAGCAGCTTAGGGACATCAGAGACCCAGTACTTC. This sequence encodes CASSLGTSETQYF. The J gene is TRBJ2-5, the V gene TRBV5-1, with D possibly matching TRBD1 (6 bases). The CDR3 has 13 residues. Trimming took 2 bases from V and 4 from J, leaving 9 bases between them. Germline CDR1 is SGHRS and CDR2 is YFSETQ.

This rearrangement joins TRBV25-1 to TRBJ1-4, with 8 positions matching TRBD1. CDR3 size: 15 residues. The J segment lost 8 bases and the V segment lost 3 bases, leaving 8 bases of the junction unmatched. The germline CDR1 and CDR2 sequences are MGHDK and SYGVNS. DNA for the CDR3: TGTGCCAGCAGTGATTCCGGGACAGGAGGGGAAAAACTGTTTTTT. Residues: CASSDSGTGGEKLFF.